This is a list of T cell receptor beta chains from one sample in a study of identical twins. One entry per CDR3 protein results from TCRdb running MiXCR on the 5' RACE reads. The repertoire has over 200,000 distinct CDR3 sequences, less than 9.5% of them found once; the top ten carry just over 5%. Sequenced sample: memory (CD45RO+) T cells sorted from blood. These receptors originate from a woman between 18 and 30 years old in good health. CDR3s include the opening cysteine and the closing phenylalanine or tryptophan. The order of the fields is J gene, V gene, clone size, D gene, CDR3 DNA, CDR3 protein. D genes are given only for firm matches. Where a row states a size, it is once, few, many or the class of an expanded clone; other rows omit it.

>TRBJ2-3|TRBV6-5|.|.
TGTGCCAGCACCCAGGGATATACGCAGTATTTT
CASTQGYTQYF
>TRBJ2-1|TRBV12-3/TRBV12-4|few|.
TGTGCCAGCAGTAAGTGGCTCGCCGCTGACAATGAGCAGTTCTTC
CASSKWLAADNEQFF
>TRBJ1-1|TRBV4-2|few|.
TGTGCCAGCAGCCTGCAGGGGATGTCGAACACTGAAGCTTTCTTT
CASSLQGMSNTEAFF
>TRBJ2-7|TRBV10-2|.|.
TGCGCCAGCAGTGAGTGGCTCTACGAGCAGTACTTC
CASSEWLYEQYF
>TRBJ1-2|TRBV6-1|few|TRBD1
TGTGCCAGCAGCGGGACAGGGGAAGGCTATGGCTACACCTTC
CASSGTGEGYGYTF
>TRBJ2-5|TRBV5-1|.|.
TGCGCCAGCGGCTCGGAGACCCAGTACTTC
CASGSETQYF
>TRBJ2-2|TRBV24-1|many|.
TGTGCCACCAGTGATCGAATTCGGAGCGGGGAGCTGTTTTTT
CATSDRIRSGELFF
>TRBJ2-4|TRBV12-3/TRBV12-4|many|.
TGTGCCAGCAGCAACAGACAGGAGGCCAAAAACATTCAGTACTTC
CASSNRQEAKNIQYF
>TRBJ1-4|TRBV7-8|.|TRBD1
TGTGCCAGCAGCTCCACCCGGGACAGAAATGAAAAACTGTTTTTT
CASSSTRDRNEKLFF
>TRBJ1-1|TRBV20-1|many|TRBD1
TGCAGTGCCCTCCGACAGGGCGTCGGGGCTTTCTTT
CSALRQGVGAFF
>TRBJ2-7|TRBV7-8|many|TRBD1
TGTGCCAGCAGCTCCGACAGGGTAGGAAACGAGCAGTACTTC
CASSSDRVGNEQYF